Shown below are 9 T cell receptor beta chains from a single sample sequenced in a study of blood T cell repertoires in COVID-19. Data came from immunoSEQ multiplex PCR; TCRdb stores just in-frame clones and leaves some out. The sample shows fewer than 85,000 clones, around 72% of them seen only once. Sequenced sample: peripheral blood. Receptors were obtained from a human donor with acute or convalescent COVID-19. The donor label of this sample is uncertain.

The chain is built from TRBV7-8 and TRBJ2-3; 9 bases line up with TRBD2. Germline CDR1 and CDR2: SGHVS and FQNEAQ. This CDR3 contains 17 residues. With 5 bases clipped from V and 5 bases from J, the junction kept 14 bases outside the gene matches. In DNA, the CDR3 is TGTGCCAGCAGCCTCCATCAGGGGCGGGAGGGCAGAGATACGCAGTATTTT. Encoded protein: CASSLHQGREGRDTQYF. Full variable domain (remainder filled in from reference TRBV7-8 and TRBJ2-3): GAGVSQSPRYKVAKRGQDVALRCDPISGHVSLFWYQQALGQGPEFLTYFQNEAQLDKSGLPSDRFFAERPEGSVSTLKIQRTQQEDSAVYLCASSLHQGREGRDTQYFGPGTRLTVL.

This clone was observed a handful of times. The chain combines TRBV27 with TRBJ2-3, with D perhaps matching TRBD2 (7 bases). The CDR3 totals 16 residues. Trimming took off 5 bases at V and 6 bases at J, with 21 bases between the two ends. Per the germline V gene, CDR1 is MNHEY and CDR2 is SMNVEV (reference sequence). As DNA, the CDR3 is TGTGCCAGCAGTACCCATCGGGGGGCCGGAGGGGATACGCAGTATTTT. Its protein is CASSTHRGAGGDTQYF.

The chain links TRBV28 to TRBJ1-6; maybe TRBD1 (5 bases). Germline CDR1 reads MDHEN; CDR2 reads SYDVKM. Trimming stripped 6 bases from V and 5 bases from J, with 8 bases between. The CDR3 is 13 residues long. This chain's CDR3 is CASRGGDNSPLHF. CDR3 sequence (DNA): TGTGCCAGCAGGGGGGGAGATAATTCACCCCTCCACTTT.

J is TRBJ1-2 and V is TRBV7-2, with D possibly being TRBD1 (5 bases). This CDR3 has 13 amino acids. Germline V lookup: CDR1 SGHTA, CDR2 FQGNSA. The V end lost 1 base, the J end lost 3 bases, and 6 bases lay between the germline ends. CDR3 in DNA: TGTGCCAGCAGCTTAGGGGGGGACTATGGCTACACCTTC. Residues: CASSLGGDYGYTF.

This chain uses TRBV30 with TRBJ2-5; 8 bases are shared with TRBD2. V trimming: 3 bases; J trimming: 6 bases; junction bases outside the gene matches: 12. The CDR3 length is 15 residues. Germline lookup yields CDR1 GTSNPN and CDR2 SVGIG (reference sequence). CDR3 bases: TGTGCCTGGAGGGGGGGAAGCGGGAGTTTAAAGACCCAGTACTTC. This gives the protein CAWRGGSGSLKTQYF.

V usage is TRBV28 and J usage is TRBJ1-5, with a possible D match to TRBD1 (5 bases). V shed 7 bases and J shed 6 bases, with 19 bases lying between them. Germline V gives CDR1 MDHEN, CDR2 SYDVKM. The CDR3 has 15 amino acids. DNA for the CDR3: TGTGCCAGCACCTGGGGCCTAACCCGACCTCAGCCCCAGCATTTT. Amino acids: CASTWGLTRPQPQHF.

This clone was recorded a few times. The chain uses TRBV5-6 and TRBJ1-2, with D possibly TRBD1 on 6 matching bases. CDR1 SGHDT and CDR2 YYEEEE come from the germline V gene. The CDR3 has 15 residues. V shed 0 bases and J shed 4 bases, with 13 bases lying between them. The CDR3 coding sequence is TGTGCCAGCAGCTTGGGGGTAGGGGGTGTCTATGGCTACACCTTC. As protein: CASSLGVGGVYGYTF. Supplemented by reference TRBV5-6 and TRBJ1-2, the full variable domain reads DAGVTQSPTHLIKTRGQQVTLRCSPKSGHDTVSWYQQALGQGPQFIFQYYEEEERQRGNFPDRFSGHQFPNYSSELNVNALLLGDSALYLCASSLGVGGVYGYTFGSGTRLTVV.

The chain's CDR3 is CASSISTRGRSPINEQFF. The CDR3 DNA reads TGTGCCAGTAGTATAAGCACTCGCGGGAGGTCCCCCATCAATGAGCAGTTCTTC. The rearrangement joins TRBV19 to TRBJ2-1; 8 bases are a match to TRBD2. CDR1 is LNHDA and CDR2 is SQIVND in the germline V gene (reference sequence). The CDR3 covers 18 residues. Losses at the gene ends were 2 bases for V and 6 bases for J; bases not matched to a gene: 15.

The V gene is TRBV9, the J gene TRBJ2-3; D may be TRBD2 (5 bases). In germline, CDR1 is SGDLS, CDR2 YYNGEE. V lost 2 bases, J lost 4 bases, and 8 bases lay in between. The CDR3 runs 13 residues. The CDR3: CASSVVLADTQYF. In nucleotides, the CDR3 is TGTGCCAGCAGCGTGGTACTAGCAGATACGCAGTATTTT.